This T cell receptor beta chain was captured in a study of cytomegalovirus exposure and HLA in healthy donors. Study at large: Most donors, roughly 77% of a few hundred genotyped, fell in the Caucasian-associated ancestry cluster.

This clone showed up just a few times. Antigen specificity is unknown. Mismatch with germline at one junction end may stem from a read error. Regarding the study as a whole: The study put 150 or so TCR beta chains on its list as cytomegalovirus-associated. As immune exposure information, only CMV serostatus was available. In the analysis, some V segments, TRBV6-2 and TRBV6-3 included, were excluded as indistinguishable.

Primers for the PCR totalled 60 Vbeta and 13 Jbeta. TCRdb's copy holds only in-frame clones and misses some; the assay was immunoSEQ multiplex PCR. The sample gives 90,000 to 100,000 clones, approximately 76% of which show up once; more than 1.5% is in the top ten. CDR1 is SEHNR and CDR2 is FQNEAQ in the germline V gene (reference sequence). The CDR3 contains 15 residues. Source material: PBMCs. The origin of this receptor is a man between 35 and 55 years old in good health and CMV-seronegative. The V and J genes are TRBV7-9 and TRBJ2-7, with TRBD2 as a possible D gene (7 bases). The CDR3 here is CSSSSQAGEGYEQYF. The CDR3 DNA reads TGTTCCAGCAGCTCTCAGGCAGGGGAGGGCTACGAGCAGTACTTC.